This T cell receptor (beta chain) was recovered during a study of cytomegalovirus exposure and HLA in healthy donors. Trimming stripped 0 bases from V and 5 bases from J, with 13 bases between. CDR1 and CDR2 from the germline V gene are SGHDN and FVKESK. The CDR3 spans 15 residues. Repertoires were generated with immunoSEQ multiplex PCR, while TCRdb's copy carries only in-frame clones and drops some. The data contain 220,000 or so clones, around 87% of them seen just once; the ten biggest clones take up 2%. Sequenced: PBMCs. The sequence was obtained from a woman aged 18-29 years in good health and CMV-seropositive. The rearrangement uses TRBV14 and TRBJ1-1, with TRBD1 as a possible D gene (5 bases). The CDR3 DNA is TGTGCCAGCAGCCAAGATGTGGCAGGGCGAACTGAAGCTTTCTTT. This encodes CASSQDVAGRTEAFF.